Shown below are 25 T cell receptor beta chains from a single sample sequenced in a study of T cell repertoires in cytomegalovirus infection. Via MiXCR, TCRdb re-called the reads, giving one row per CDR3 protein. This table holds 450,000 to 650,000 distinct CDR3 sequences, 26% found once. Sequenced: PBMCs. The receptors were sampled from a human donor in good health (CMV status not recorded). Some clones in this sample may be carry-over from other donors' samples.

The chain joins TRBV10-3 to TRBJ2-3; 9 nucleotides align to TRBD2. CDR1 ENHRY and CDR2 SYGVKD come from the germline V gene. The CDR3 sequence is 15 residues long. The ends lost 7 bases at V and 4 bases at J; junction bases unmatched: 9. The CDR3 nucleotides read TGTGCCATCAACCAGCGGGAGGTTAACGCAGATACGCAGTATTTT. Encoded protein: CAINQREVNADTQYF.

The V and J genes are TRBV7-9 and TRBJ2-3; tentative D call: TRBD2 (5 bases). Germline CDR1 and CDR2: SEHNR and FQNEAQ (reference sequence). The V and J ends lost 2 bases and 2 bases respectively, with 11 bases between them. There are 15 residues in the CDR3. Here the CDR3 reads CASSLSGISTDTQYF. CDR3 in DNA: TGTGCCAGCAGCTTATCGGGGATTTCCACAGATACGCAGTATTTT.

This clonotype has only a few counts. J is TRBJ2-5 and V is TRBV7-2; D possibly corresponds to TRBD2 (6 bases). The CDR3 loop spans 14 amino acids. V lost 0 bases and J 11 bases, leaving 16 bases between the germline ends. Germline V gene sequence: CDR1 SGHTA, CDR2 FQGNSA. In DNA, the CDR3 is TGTGCCAGCAGCTTAGCGCTAACGGGGGAAATTCAGTACTTC. Translated, it gives CASSLALTGEIQYF.

As DNA, the CDR3 is TGTGCCAGCAGTGAATTGGCAGGGGGCAGCTACACCTTC. The encoded protein is CASSELAGGSYTF. The rearrangement uses TRBV25-1 and TRBJ1-2; 8 bases map to TRBD1. V lost 1 base to trimming and J lost 9 bases; unmatched junction nucleotides: 4. The germline V gene encodes CDR1 MGHDK and CDR2 SYGVNS. The CDR3 is 13 residues long.

The chain has TRBV19 and TRBJ1-5; the match to TRBD1 covers 11 bases. This CDR3 comprises 16 residues. Germline-derived CDR1 and CDR2 are LNHDA and SQIVND (reference sequence). V shed 3 bases and J 6 bases; nucleotides not matched to a gene: 7. For the CDR3, the DNA is TGTGCCAGTAGTATCCCCAGGACAGGGGGCTTTCAGCCCCAGCATTTT. It encodes CASSIPRTGGFQPQHF. Full variable domain (remainder filled in from reference TRBV19 and TRBJ1-5): DGGITQSPKYLFRKEGQNVTLSCEQNLNHDAMYWYRQDPGQGLRLIYYSQIVNDFQKGDIAEGYSVSREKKESFPLTVTSAQKNPTAFYLCASSIPRTGGFQPQHFGDGTRLSIL.

There are many counts of this clonotype. The V gene is TRBV7-2, the J gene TRBJ1-1; a weak D match, TRBD1 (5 bases). The CDR3 totals 15 residues. CDR1 and CDR2 (germline): SGHTA, FQGNSA. Trimming stripped 1 base from V and 1 base from J, with 10 bases between. CDR3: CASSLDQGWNTEAFF. The DNA for the CDR3 is TGTGCCAGCAGCTTAGACCAGGGTTGGAACACTGAAGCTTTCTTT.

This clonotype has a count of ten or more. This sequence joins TRBV7-6 and TRBJ1-1; TRBD1 matches 7 bases. CDR1 and CDR2 from the germline V gene are SGHVS and FNYEAQ. V was clipped by 0 bases and J by 7 bases; unmatched bases: 5. The CDR3 sequence is 14 residues long. This CDR3 reads CASSLAGGDSEAFF. Written as DNA, the CDR3 is TGTGCCAGCAGCTTAGCCGGAGGGGACAGTGAAGCTTTCTTT. Full variable domain (outside the CDR3, taken from reference TRBV7-6 and TRBJ1-1): GAGVSQSPRYKVTKRGQDVALRCDPISGHVSLYWYRQALGQGPEFLTYFNYEAQQDKSGLPNDRFSAERPEGSISTLTIQRTEQRDSAMYRCASSLAGGDSEAFFGQGTRLTVV.

This clonotype was detected a few times. The chain links TRBV12-3 or TRBV12-4 to TRBJ1-1, with D possibly TRBD1 on 5 matching bases. V lost 1 base, J lost 9 bases, and 9 bases lay in between. CDR3 length equals 12 residues. CDR3 in amino acids: CASSLEGRKAFF. In DNA, the CDR3 is TGTGCCAGCAGTTTAGAGGGGAGAAAAGCTTTCTTT.

This clonotype appeared a few times. CDR3 loop: CASSIVPGGKMDTQYF. CDR3 sequence (DNA): TGTGCCAGTAGTATAGTTCCAGGGGGCAAAATGGATACGCAGTATTTT. This chain joins TRBV19 and TRBJ2-3; 8 nucleotides match TRBD1. CDR3 length equals 16 residues. Germline-derived CDR1 and CDR2 are LNHDA and SQIVND (reference sequence). Losses at the gene ends were 1 base for V and 6 bases for J; bases not matched to a gene: 9.

This clonotype was seen ten or more times. This chain connects TRBV7-9 to TRBJ2-3; D remains unclear. Trimming took off 7 bases at V and 3 bases at J, with 11 bases between the two ends. Germline V CDR1 and CDR2: SEHNR, FQNEAQ (reference sequence). The CDR3 runs 13 residues. The CDR3: CASNPGPTDTQYF. The CDR3 region has the DNA TGTGCCAGCAACCCTGGACCGACAGATACGCAGTATTTT.

This clonotype showed up many times. The chain links TRBV7-2 to TRBJ1-2; D is uncertain. Germline V gives CDR1 SGHTA, CDR2 FQGNSA. The CDR3 consists of 13 residues. V lost 5 bases to trimming and J lost 5 bases, with 12 bases between them. The CDR3 sequence: CASSPRAEYGYTF. In DNA, the CDR3 is TGTGCCAGCAGCCCTAGGGCGGAGTATGGCTACACCTTC.

The gene calls are TRBV29-1 and TRBJ1-1; D remains ambiguous. Germline CDR1 and CDR2: SQVTM and ANQGSEA. V lost 3 bases, J lost 4 bases, and 6 bases lay in between. The CDR3 covers 11 residues. The CDR3 nucleotides are TGCAGCGTTGACCGAGGCACTGAAGCTTTCTTT. Amino acid sequence: CSVDRGTEAFF.

The sample holds many counts of this clonotype. The chain links TRBV7-2 to TRBJ1-2, with 8 nucleotides matching TRBD1. Per the germline V gene, CDR1 is SGHTA and CDR2 is FQGNSA. The CDR3 is 17 amino acids. V lost 4 bases to trimming and J lost 0 bases; unmatched junction nucleotides: 10. The CDR3 DNA follows: TGTGCCAGCAGCTCCTACAGGGGGTTGGTTTCTAACTATGGCTACACCTTC. Its translation is CASSSYRGLVSNYGYTF.

The CDR3 sequence: CSVAGTSGTSSYEQYF. The CDR3 DNA reads TGCAGTGTTGCCGGGACTAGCGGAACCAGCTCCTACGAGCAGTACTTC. The V and J genes are TRBV20-1 and TRBJ2-7; 11 bases match TRBD2. Germline lookup yields CDR1 DFQATT and CDR2 SNEGSKA (reference sequence). J was trimmed by 0 bases and V by 7 bases; bases with no gene match: 11. The CDR3 extends over 16 amino acids.

In this sample, this clonotype turned up many times. The gene calls are TRBV7-8 and TRBJ2-1; D is uncertain. Germline CDR1 is SGHVS and CDR2 is FQNEAQ. V was pared by 0 bases and J by 0 bases, with 9 bases between. There are 16 residues in the CDR3. The CDR3 loop is CASSLADGTSYNEQFF. The DNA of the CDR3 is TGTGCCAGCAGCTTAGCAGACGGTACCTCCTACAATGAGCAGTTCTTC. Complete variable domain (other parts from reference TRBV7-8 and TRBJ2-1): GAGVSQSPRYKVAKRGQDVALRCDPISGHVSLFWYQQALGQGPEFLTYFQNEAQLDKSGLPSDRFFAERPEGSVSTLKIQRTQQEDSAVYLCASSLADGTSYNEQFFGPGTRLTVL.

In its sample, this clonotype was seen a few times. J is TRBJ1-3 and V is TRBV28; no definite D call. Germline V gene sequence: CDR1 MDHEN, CDR2 SYDVKM. This CDR3 spans 11 amino acids. V lost 9 bases to trimming and J lost 4 bases, with 7 bases between them. The CDR3 DNA reads as TGTGCCAGTGTTGGAGGAAACACCATATATTTT. As protein: CASVGGNTIYF.

The chain uses TRBV4-2 and TRBJ2-1; D possibly corresponds to TRBD1 (7 bases). The length of the CDR3 is 17 residues. Trimming pared 0 bases from V and 1 base from J, leaving 13 bases between. CDR1 LGHNA and CDR2 YNFKEQ come from the germline V gene. CDR3 DNA sequence: TGTGCCAGCAGCCAAGATCCCAGGGGGACTTCCTACAATGAGCAGTTCTTC. Protein: CASSQDPRGTSYNEQFF.

In this sample, this clonotype turned up many times. The chain employs TRBV6-1 and TRBJ1-2; D possibly corresponds to TRBD1 (5 bases). The V gene's germline CDR1 is MNHNS and CDR2 SASEGT. CDR3 size: 14 residues. V gave up 6 bases and J gave up 0 bases, with 11 bases separating them. CDR3 nucleotide sequence: TGTGCCAGCAGGGGACGTGATACTAACTATGGCTACACCTTC. This codes for CASRGRDTNYGYTF.

Note on this clonotype: One end of the junction is discordant with germline, which a read error may explain. V is TRBV7-8 and J is TRBJ2-7; D call uncertain. This CDR3 is 13 amino acids long. Germline CDR1 is SGHVS and CDR2 is FQNEAQ. The CDR3 is CASSIRTSPTWDF. The CDR3 DNA reads TGTGCCAGCAGCATACGCACTTCTCCTACGTGGGACTTC.

V is TRBV10-3 and J is TRBJ2-1, with 12 bases aligning to TRBD2. Germline V lookup: CDR1 ENHRY, CDR2 SYGVKD. The CDR3 has 15 residues. V lost 5 bases to trimming and J lost 5 bases; unmatched junction nucleotides: 4. CDR3 nucleotides: TGTGCCATCAGTCATACTAGCGGGAGGAACAATGAGCAGTTCTTC. Protein product: CAISHTSGRNNEQFF.

This clonotype was seen many times. V is TRBV7-9 and J is TRBJ2-3, with 7 bases fitting TRBD1. This CDR3 has 15 residues. The germline gives CDR1 SEHNR, CDR2 FQNEAQ (reference sequence). V was pared by 4 bases and J by 4 bases, with 8 bases of the junction left unmatched. CDR3 nucleotide sequence: TGTGCCAGCAGCTCGTTGACAGGGTCTGCAGATACGCAGTATTTT. This gives the protein CASSSLTGSADTQYF.

This clonotype was detected ten times or more. This sequence joins TRBV7-2 and TRBJ1-6; 8 nucleotides agree with TRBD1. This CDR3 is built from 14 residues. Germline V lookup: CDR1 SGHTA, CDR2 FQGNSA. J gave up 9 bases and V 5 bases, and 6 bases lay outside the gene matches. The CDR3 sequence is CASSADRGASPLHF. As DNA, the CDR3 is TGTGCCAGCAGCGCAGACAGGGGAGCTTCACCCCTCCACTTT. The whole variable domain, filled in from reference TRBV7-2 and TRBJ1-6, reads GAGVSQSPSNKVTEKGKDVELRCDPISGHTALYWYRQSLGQGLEFLIYFQGNSAPDKSGLPSDRFSAERTGGSVSTLTIQRTQQEDSAVYLCASSADRGASPLHFGNGTRLTVT.

This chain uses TRBV4-3 with TRBJ2-3; D remains unclear. The V gene lost 1 base and the J gene lost 2 bases, with 10 bases spanning the gap. CDR1 and CDR2 (germline): LGHNA, YSLEER. This CDR3 is built from 15 residues. CDR3 protein: CASSQGQRNTDTQYF. The CDR3 DNA is TGCGCCAGCAGCCAAGGCCAACGGAACACAGATACGCAGTATTTT.

The chain employs TRBV7-2 and TRBJ1-1, with 7 positions matching TRBD1. V dropped 3 bases and J dropped 0; count of bases not matched to a gene: 4. The CDR3 runs to 15 residues. The germline CDR1 and CDR2 sequences are SGHTA and FQGNSA. The CDR3 reads CASSLRQGMNTEAFF. CDR3 bases: TGTGCCAGCAGCTTGCGACAGGGCATGAACACTGAAGCTTTCTTT.

The chain joins TRBV6-6 to TRBJ2-7, with 7 nucleotides matching TRBD2. The CDR3 consists of 16 residues. Trimming took 6 bases from V and 3 from J; bases not matched to a gene: 14. Germline CDR1 is MNHNY and CDR2 is SVGAGI (reference sequence). CDR3 in amino acids: CASRFRGRDENYEQYF. The CDR3 region has the DNA TGTGCCAGCAGATTTCGCGGGAGAGATGAGAACTACGAGCAGTACTTC.